The 23 T cell receptor beta chains given below trace back to one sample, sequenced in a study of graft-versus-host responses after intestinal transplantation. No antigen has been identified for these receptors. Only in-frame clones appear in the TCRdb table, and some are missing; sequencing was by immunoSEQ multiplex PCR. Altogether 99,000 or so clones are present, about 90% being singletons, with the ten largest covering more than 0.8%. The sequences come from unstimulated CD4+ T cells sorted from spleen or lymph node cells, collected before intestinal transplant. All receptors come from a human donor who received an intestinal transplant.

V gene TRBV6-1 combines with J gene TRBJ2-1, with a weak D call TRBD1 (5 bases). Trimming pared 6 bases from V and 6 bases from J, leaving 6 bases between. Germline assignment: CDR1 MNHNS and CDR2 SASEGT. This CDR3 has 11 residues. The CDR3 here is CASSQGNEQFF. Written as DNA, the CDR3 is TGTGCCAGCAGCCAGGGCAATGAGCAGTTCTTC.

V and J are TRBV19 and TRBJ2-1, with 7 bases identical to TRBD1. The length of the CDR3 is 14 residues. Germline values: CDR1 LNHDA, CDR2 SQIVND (reference sequence). V was clipped by 9 bases and J by 9 bases; unmatched bases: 14. The CDR3 reads CASRSRQGLIEQFF. The CDR3 coding sequence is TGTGCCAGCCGCTCCAGACAGGGTTTGATTGAGCAGTTCTTC. Full variable domain (rest looked up from reference TRBV19 and TRBJ2-1): DGGITQSPKYLFRKEGQNVTLSCEQNLNHDAMYWYRQDPGQGLRLIYYSQIVNDFQKGDIAEGYSVSREKKESFPLTVTSAQKNPTAFYLCASRSRQGLIEQFFGPGTRLTVL.

The CDR3 coding sequence is TGTGCCAGCGGGGTTAGCGGCCAAGAGACCCAGTACTTC. Translating it yields CASGVSGQETQYF. J is TRBJ2-5 and V is TRBV28, with TRBD2 as a possible D gene (6 bases). Germline-derived CDR1 and CDR2 are MDHEN and SYDVKM. Trimming shortened V by 8 bases and J by 1 base, and 11 bases separated the two germline ends. CDR3 length: 13 amino acids.

This clone was seen only once. This rearrangement joins TRBV16 to TRBJ1-5, with no clear D. The germline V gene encodes CDR1 KGHSY and CDR2 FQNENV. This CDR3 has 16 amino acids. V was shortened by 2 bases and J by 0 bases, with 11 bases between the two germline ends. The CDR3, as DNA: TGTGCCAGCAGCCAAGGGTCGGCTATTAGCAATCAGCCCCAGCATTTT. Amino acids: CASSQGSAISNQPQHF.

The chain has TRBV5-4 and TRBJ2-3; 9 nucleotides match TRBD1. The CDR3 contains 14 residues. The junction had 2 bases not matched to a gene; V was cut back by 0 bases and J by 6 bases. Germline loops: CDR1 SGHNT, CDR2 YYREEE (reference sequence). In DNA, the CDR3 is TGTGCCAGCAGCTTGGACAGGGGGCAGGATACGCAGTATTTT. Amino acid sequence: CASSLDRGQDTQYF.

This chain links TRBV18 with TRBJ1-5; 12 nucleotides agree with TRBD1. After removal of 7 bases from V and 16 bases from J, the junction contained 11 bases not matched to a gene. The CDR3 is 13 residues long. Germline CDR1 KGHSH, CDR2 LQKENI. The DNA of the CDR3 is TGTGCCAGCTTCCCGGGACAGGGGGCGGTTTCACATTTT. Translated, it gives CASFPGQGAVSHF.

The chain has TRBV13 and TRBJ1-2, with D possibly TRBD1 on 6 matching bases. This CDR3 region has 13 residues. Germline CDR1 reads PRHDT; CDR2 reads FYEKMQ (reference sequence). The V end was cut by 3 bases, the J end by 4 bases, with 9 bases between. CDR3 residues: CASSFNRAYGYTF. The DNA of the CDR3 is TGTGCCAGCAGCTTCAACAGGGCCTATGGCTACACCTTC.

The chain combines TRBV7-3 with TRBJ1-1; a possible D gene is TRBD1 (6 bases). Germline CDR1 SGHTA, CDR2 FQGTGA. V was clipped by 3 bases and J by 1 base, with 6 bases between them. CDR3 length equals 13 residues. The CDR3 here is CASSLGQNTEAFF. CDR3 sequence (DNA): TGTGCCAGCAGCTTGGGACAGAACACTGAAGCTTTCTTT.

The chain uses TRBV19 and TRBJ2-5, with D hard to call. The CDR3 is 13 amino acids. CDR1 is LNHDA, CDR2 SQIVND, per germline (reference sequence). The V gene lost 1 base and the J gene lost 1 base, with 4 bases spanning the gap. CDR3 in DNA: TGTGCCAGTAGTATAGGATCCCAAGAGACCCAGTACTTC. Translation gives CASSIGSQETQYF.

The V gene is TRBV6-5, the J gene TRBJ1-2, with TRBD1 as a possible D gene (6 bases). The V end lost 4 bases, the J end lost 1 base, and 7 bases lay between the germline ends. The CDR3 extends over 13 amino acids. From germline, CDR1 is MNHEY and CDR2 SVGAGI. The chain's CDR3 is CASSSDSNYGYTF. DNA of the CDR3: TGTGCCAGCAGTTCGGACAGTAACTATGGCTACACCTTC.

A few counts support this clone. This chain uses TRBV4-1 with TRBJ2-4; the D gene is possibly TRBD2 (5 bases). V lost 0 bases to trimming and J lost 3 bases, with 12 bases between them. Germline V gene sequence: CDR1 MGHRA, CDR2 YSYEKL. This CDR3 spans 16 amino acids. The CDR3 DNA reads as TGCGCCAGCAGCCAAGACGGGGAAGGCATCAAAAACATTCAGTACTTC. This sequence encodes CASSQDGEGIKNIQYF.

The chain employs TRBV4-1 and TRBJ2-6; D remains ambiguous. The CDR3 is 17 amino acids. Germline V CDR1 and CDR2: MGHRA, YSYEKL. Trimming stripped 2 bases from V and 3 bases from J, with 14 bases between. DNA for the CDR3: TGCGCCAGCAGCCAAAATCACGTGGCGAGTGGGGCCAACGTCCTGACTTTC. It specifies CASSQNHVASGANVLTF.

V is TRBV29-1 and J is TRBJ2-1; TRBD2 matches 7 bases. Germline V CDR1 and CDR2: SQVTM, ANQGSEA. The CDR3 runs to 16 residues. With V trimmed by 8 bases and J by 4 bases, 17 bases remained unmatched. CDR3 protein: CSLIVKRGWEYNEQFF. CDR3 sequence (DNA): TGCAGCCTAATTGTCAAGCGGGGCTGGGAATACAATGAGCAGTTCTTC.

V and J are TRBV29-1 and TRBJ1-5; the match to TRBD1 covers 8 bases. The CDR3 sequence is 14 residues long. Germline V CDR1 and CDR2: SQVTM, ANQGSEA. V lost 7 bases and J lost 3; bases outside the gene matches: 8. The CDR3 nucleotides read TGCAGCGCTGGGACAGGATCTTTCAATCAGCCCCAGCATTTT. This translates into CSAGTGSFNQPQHF.

In its sample, this clone was seen once. The chain employs TRBV10-3 and TRBJ2-3; D perhaps matches TRBD1 (5 bases). This CDR3 region has 14 residues. Germline assignment: CDR1 ENHRY and CDR2 SYGVKD. The germline V and J ends were trimmed by 7 bases and 1 base, with 12 bases remaining between them. The CDR3: CAIKGGRGTDTQYF. DNA of the CDR3: TGTGCCATCAAAGGTGGCAGGGGCACAGATACGCAGTATTTT.

The chain employs TRBV6-1 and TRBJ2-7; 7 nucleotides match TRBD1. Looked up from germline, CDR1 is MNHNS and CDR2 is SASEGT. The CDR3 spans 15 residues. V was pared by 2 bases and J by 0 bases, with 4 bases of the junction left unmatched. CDR3 nucleotide sequence: TGTGCCAGCAGTGAATTAGACAGGGCCTCCTACGAGCAGTACTTC. Translated, it gives CASSELDRASYEQYF.

The gene calls are TRBV2 and TRBJ1-1, with TRBD1 identical over 7 bases. Germline V gene sequence: CDR1 SNHLY, CDR2 FYNNEI. This CDR3 contains 13 residues. After removal of 5 bases from V and 4 bases from J, the junction contained 4 bases not matched to a gene. CDR3 region: CASSKNRGTEAFF. For the CDR3, the DNA is TGTGCCAGCAGTAAAAACAGGGGCACTGAAGCTTTCTTT.

The rearrangement uses TRBV11-2 and TRBJ1-2; 8 positions match TRBD1. V gave up 4 bases and J gave up 8 bases; unmatched junction bases: 6. This CDR3 region has 13 residues. Germline V gives CDR1 SGHAT, CDR2 FQNNGV. CDR3 amino acids: CASSSPGGVGYTF. In DNA form, the CDR3 reads TGTGCCAGCAGCTCCCCAGGGGGCGTAGGCTACACCTTC. Filled out from reference TRBV11-2 and TRBJ1-2, the complete variable domain reads EAGVAQSPRYKIIEKRQSVAFWCNPISGHATLYWYQQILGQGPKLLIQFQNNGVVDDSQLPKDRFSAERLKGVDSTLKIQPAKLEDSAVYLCASSSPGGVGYTFGSGTRLTVV.

V gene TRBV5-1 combines with J gene TRBJ2-5, with TRBD2 matching over 9 bases. The V segment lost 1 base and the J segment 7 bases; nucleotides outside the gene matches: 8. The CDR3 length is 15 residues. In germline, CDR1 is SGHRS, CDR2 YFSETQ. The DNA of the CDR3 is TGCGCCAGCAGCTTGCTTGGCGGGGGGGCCCTGACCCAGTACTTC. It encodes CASSLLGGGALTQYF.

The chain joins TRBV9 to TRBJ1-4; D remains ambiguous. Trimming stripped 3 bases from V and 7 bases from J, with 19 bases between. Germline V lookup: CDR1 SGDLS, CDR2 YYNGEE. CDR3 size: 16 residues. The CDR3 DNA follows: TGTGCCAGCAGCGCAGGAATAGCCCCACCGGGTGAAAAACTGTTTTTT. This encodes CASSAGIAPPGEKLFF.

This clone was picked up one time. The genes are TRBV4-2 and TRBJ1-2; D gene ambiguous. The CDR3 runs to 17 residues. Trimming pared 1 base from V and 1 base from J, leaving 16 bases between. Germline assignment: CDR1 LGHNA and CDR2 YNFKEQ. Here the CDR3 reads CASSQVIRTRGNYGYTF. CDR3 sequence (DNA): TGTGCCAGCAGCCAAGTAATCCGGACGAGAGGTAACTATGGCTACACCTTC.

The chain recombines TRBV6-1 with TRBJ1-5; 10 bases agree with TRBD1. After removal of 6 bases from V and 6 bases from J, the junction contained 2 bases not matched to a gene. Germline V gene data show CDR1 as MNHNS and CDR2 as SASEGT. This CDR3 contains 13 residues. This CDR3 is CASRDRGGQPQHF. The CDR3 nucleotides read TGTGCCAGCAGGGACAGGGGGGGTCAGCCCCAGCATTTT.

The chain uses TRBV19 and TRBJ1-1, with D hard to call. Between the trimmed V and J ends, which lost 4 bases and 7 bases, there was a span of 7 bases. Germline CDR1 LNHDA, CDR2 SQIVND (reference sequence). This CDR3 has 11 residues. The CDR3 loop is CASSRRVEAFF. In DNA, the CDR3 is TGTGCCAGTAGTAGGAGGGTTGAAGCTTTCTTT.